Following are 16 T cell receptor beta chains from one sample sequenced in a study of T cell responses to AZD1222 COVID-19 vaccine. Produced via immunoSEQ multiplex PCR; TCRdb's table is partial and in-frame only. This sample yields some 200,000 clones, of which approximately 95% are seen a single time; about 3.9% belongs to the top ten. The sample consisted of peripheral blood, taken on day 0 of AZD1222 vaccination. Source of these receptors: an adult in good health.

The rearrangement links TRBV9 to TRBJ2-1, with TRBD1 matching over 8 bases. The ends lost 0 bases at V and 5 bases at J; junction bases unmatched: 4. The germline gives CDR1 SGDLS, CDR2 YYNGEE. The CDR3 is made up of 15 amino acids. The CDR3 coding sequence is TGTGCCAGCAGCGTAGCGCGGGACAGGAACAATGAGCAGTTCTTC. It is translated as CASSVARDRNNEQFF.

CDR3 nucleotide sequence: TGCAGCGGGGACAGGGGTCGGGGCACTGAAGCTTTCTTT. It codes for CSGDRGRGTEAFF. The rearrangement joins TRBV29-1 to TRBJ1-1; 10 nucleotides agree with TRBD1. The CDR3 totals 13 residues. Unmatched junction bases numbered 6, after V lost 7 bases and J lost 4 bases. The germline V gene has CDR1 SQVTM and CDR2 ANQGSEA.

This clone came up a few times. The CDR3 spells CASSYRRQGNTEAFF. The CDR3 DNA is TGTGCCAGCAGTTACCGACGACAGGGGAACACTGAAGCTTTCTTT. The chain carries TRBV6-5 and TRBJ1-1; 7 bases match TRBD1. The CDR3 is made up of 15 amino acids. V was clipped by 2 bases and J by 1 base; unmatched bases: 4. Germline CDR1 is MNHEY and CDR2 is SVGAGI.

In its sample, this clone was seen once. This chain connects TRBV5-1 to TRBJ1-1, with no clear D. The V end was cut by 3 bases, the J end by 3 bases, with 12 bases between. The CDR3 spans 14 residues. CDR1 and CDR2 from the germline V gene are SGHRS and YFSETQ. The CDR3 region has the DNA TGCGCCAGCAGCTGGCGGCAGGCGGACACTGAAGCTTTCTTT. It codes for CASSWRQADTEAFF. The full variable domain, completed using reference TRBV5-1 and TRBJ1-1, is KAGVTQTPRYLIKTRGQQVTLSCSPISGHRSVSWYQQTPGQGLQFLFEYFSETQRNKGNFPGRFSGRQFSNSRSEMNVSTLELGDSALYLCASSWRQADTEAFFGQGTRLTVV.

V gene TRBV19 combines with J gene TRBJ1-5; tentative D call: TRBD1 (6 bases). This CDR3 is built from 16 residues. Germline V CDR1 and CDR2: LNHDA, SQIVND (reference sequence). V lost 1 base and J lost 6, with 16 bases in between. The CDR3 DNA sequence: TGTGCCAGTAGTATAGGGAAACAGGGAGGAGGTCAGCCCCAGCATTTT. It is translated as CASSIGKQGGGQPQHF.

The gene calls are TRBV5-1 and TRBJ2-3; no definite D call. Between the trimmed V and J ends, which lost 4 bases and 6 bases, there was a span of 9 bases. Germline CDR1 and CDR2: SGHRS and YFSETQ. The CDR3 is 12 residues long. In DNA, the CDR3 is TGCGCCAGCAGCGAATCGTGGGATACGCAGTATTTT. Translating it yields CASSESWDTQYF.

The rearrangement links TRBV24-1 to TRBJ2-1; possible D gene TRBD2, 5 bases. V was clipped by 2 bases and J by 1 base, with 8 bases between them. The CDR3 sequence is 15 residues long. The V gene's germline CDR1 is KGHDR and CDR2 SFDVKD. The CDR3 loop is CATSDSRASYNEQFF. The DNA of the CDR3 is TGTGCCACCAGTGATTCGAGGGCATCCTACAATGAGCAGTTCTTC.

The chain uses TRBV13 and TRBJ2-3; 7 bases are shared with TRBD1. V lost 0 bases to trimming and J lost 1 base; unmatched junction nucleotides: 7. The CDR3 has 17 amino acids. Per germline, CDR1 PRHDT and CDR2 FYEKMQ (reference sequence). CDR3 protein: CASSLGLGQGGTDTQYF. The CDR3 DNA sequence: TGTGCCAGCAGCTTAGGCCTAGGGCAGGGGGGCACAGATACGCAGTATTTT.

This chain links TRBV19 with TRBJ1-5; no clear D. Germline V CDR1 and CDR2: LNHDA, SQIVND (reference sequence). Trimming cost V 7 bases and J 2 bases, with 21 bases left between them. The CDR3 sequence is 17 residues long. CDR3 protein: CASNLLDPNPGNQPQHF. DNA of the CDR3: TGTGCCAGTAATCTCTTGGATCCGAACCCCGGCAATCAGCCCCAGCATTTT.

This chain connects TRBV11-1 to TRBJ1-4; TRBD1 might be the D (5 bases). From germline, CDR1 is SGHAT and CDR2 FQDESV (reference sequence). The CDR3 has 14 residues. V lost 4 bases and J 7 bases, leaving 13 bases between the germline ends. CDR3 sequence: CASSSGPGGEKLFF. The CDR3 DNA follows: TGTGCCAGCAGCTCGGGACCGGGGGGTGAAAAACTGTTTTTT.

V is TRBV2 and J is TRBJ1-1; tentatively, D is TRBD1 (5 bases). Germline V gene lookup returns CDR1 SNHLY and CDR2 FYNNEI. The CDR3 loop spans 16 amino acids. The V gene lost 4 bases and the J gene lost 3 bases, with 18 bases spanning the gap. CDR3 bases: TGTGCCAGCAGTGTTAGACCCAGTGGGGCCCACACTGAAGCTTTCTTT. It encodes CASSVRPSGAHTEAFF.

The V call is TRBV4-1, the J call TRBJ1-5; D might be TRBD1 (6 bases). From germline, CDR1 is MGHRA and CDR2 YSYEKL. The CDR3 is made up of 16 amino acids. The V end lost 4 bases, the J end lost 6 bases, and 19 bases lay between the germline ends. CDR3 nucleotide sequence: TGCGCCAGCAGCCGAATACCAGGGACACCCACTCAGCCCCAGCATTTT. It is translated as CASSRIPGTPTQPQHF.

The V and J genes are TRBV10-1 and TRBJ2-7, with 11 bases that match TRBD1. In germline, CDR1 is WNHNN, CDR2 SYGVQD (reference sequence). With 5 bases clipped from V and 9 bases from J, the junction kept 15 bases outside the gene matches. This CDR3 spans 16 amino acids. The CDR3 coding sequence is TGCGCCAGCAGTTTCTCCTGGACAGGGGGCCATCAGGTGCAGTACTTC. Protein: CASSFSWTGGHQVQYF.

V gene TRBV5-1 combines with J gene TRBJ2-7; 11 bases fit TRBD2. CDR3 length: 14 residues. V gave up 3 bases and J gave up 3 bases; unmatched junction bases: 2. Germline CDR1 is SGHRS and CDR2 is YFSETQ. This CDR3 is CASSWGTSGYEQYF. In DNA form, the CDR3 reads TGCGCCAGCAGCTGGGGGACTAGCGGCTACGAGCAGTACTTC.

The chain uses TRBV5-1 and TRBJ1-4; the D gene is possibly TRBD1 (5 bases). From germline, CDR1 is SGHRS and CDR2 YFSETQ. With 5 bases removed from V and 3 bases from J, the gap between germline ends came to 17 bases. CDR3 length: 16 amino acids. In DNA, the CDR3 is TGCGCCAGCAGATCTGGCCGGGGGGGATCTAATGAAAAACTGTTTTTT. Translating gives CASRSGRGGSNEKLFF.

This chain joins TRBV6-5 and TRBJ1-5, with 7 bases fitting TRBD1. CDR1 and CDR2 (germline): MNHEY, SVGAGI. Trimming removed 5 bases from V and 7 bases from J; junction bases left unmatched: 5. This CDR3 spans 13 amino acids. This CDR3 is CASSNRGRQPQHF. CDR3 DNA sequence: TGTGCCAGCAGTAACAGGGGAAGGCAGCCCCAGCATTTT.